Listed below are T cell receptor beta chains from one sample, sequenced in a study of blood T cell repertoires in COVID-19. This table comes from immunoSEQ multiplex PCR, and its TCRdb copy is limited to in-frame clones, with some not included. The sample has about 150,000 clones; about 86% are singletons. The sample consisted of PBMCs or T cells enriched from blood (not recorded which). These receptors were collected from a man aged 45-60 years who had recovered from COVID-19. The CDR3 runs from the conserved cysteine through the conserved F or W. A D gene is named only where the DNA matches it firmly.

CDR3 protein	D gene	V gene
CASSLPSYEQYF	.	TRBV5-1
CASSQNDLGLPVGKNIQYF	.	TRBV4-1
CATSEGRGLVYGYTF	TRBD1	TRBV15
CASSLERGGVSTDTQYF	TRBD2	TRBV7-9
CASSLPGQGYGYTF	TRBD1	TRBV5-4
CASSSPGGYEQYF	.	TRBV4-2
CASTATGLEQYF	.	TRBV25-1
CATKPPGLPPQGEQFF	.	TRBV5-8
CASSQDKGLSPLHF	.	TRBV4-3
CASRGLWKYF	TRBD2	TRBV6-5
CASSPQGVGGYTF	TRBD1	TRBV6-5
CASSPGLGEKLFF	.	TRBV18
CATSRGGGDSSYEQYF	.	TRBV15
CASSKNRGANTEAFF	TRBD1	TRBV11-2
CAISEPGTGGNEQFF	TRBD1	TRBV10-3
CASRTGIVGTEAFF	.	TRBV7-2
CASGLGPGQGTYEQYF	TRBD1	TRBV12-5
CAWSVGQGLFEAFF	TRBD1	TRBV30
CASSPRDRGGYNEQFF	TRBD1	TRBV7-2
CASSTGFSEAFF	.	TRBV19
CASSQPTSSTEAFF	.	TRBV4-1
CASSQGGGGSGEKLFF	.	TRBV4-1
CASRNPGTKKNF	.	TRBV6-5
CASSQARGGYTGELFF	TRBD2	TRBV3-1/TRBV3-2
CASSLVSNYGYTF	.	TRBV7-8
CASSPAVNTEAFF	.	TRBV12-3/TRBV12-4
CASSQAYWRGVNEQFF	TRBD2	TRBV14
CASSSNGRYQPQHF	.	TRBV11-2
CATTGRRGWTEAFF	.	TRBV15
CASSLEDRARYEQYF	TRBD1	TRBV5-1
CASSQDPGLAGGPSVPETQYF	TRBD2	TRBV3-1/TRBV3-2
CASSPRTGGGSPLHF	TRBD1	TRBV19
CASSSVRSGGGAYEQYF	TRBD2	TRBV5-4
CASSLGGQEVYEQYF	.	TRBV11-2
CASSQGSDSGFSTDTQYF	TRBD2	TRBV4-2
CASSAGQTNEQFF	.	TRBV5-1
CASSSRQTPDEQFF	.	TRBV19
CASSGNGHNNQPQHF	.	TRBV6-5
CASSLMQGGTEAFF	TRBD1	TRBV11-1
CASSLARTGEAFF	TRBD1	TRBV7-2